This TCR beta chain was sequenced in a study of early T cells in non-severe SARS-CoV-2 infection. Study-wide findings and caveats: The matching step, a VDJdb search, favored anti-spike CD8 responses and missed private and CD4 specificities.

This clonotype was seen many times. The antigen is undetermined. CDR1 and CDR2 (germline): MNHEY, SVGAGI. This CDR3 region has 16 residues. The V and J ends lost 0 bases and 2 bases respectively, with 13 bases between them. Individual cDNA molecules carried attached unique molecular identifiers. Each CDR3 protein is one row after TCRdb ran MiXCR on the 5' RACE reads. This table has around 50,000 distinct CDR3 sequences, about 9.1% appearing once. J is TRBJ1-1 and V is TRBV6-5; the D gene is possibly TRBD1 (6 bases). The material sequenced was whole blood. The origin of this receptor is an adult who was a healthcare worker with PCR-confirmed SARS-CoV-2 infection or an uninfected control (not recorded which). The CDR3 reads CASSYSPPGANTEAFF. The CDR3 DNA reads as TGTGCCAGCAGTTACTCCCCCCCAGGGGCTAACACTGAAGCTTTCTTT.